This TCR beta chain was captured by sequencing in a study of T cell changes during pregnancy in multiple sclerosis. Method: immunoSEQ multiplex PCR; TCRdb's copy keeps in-frame clones and lacks some. The repertoire holds roughly 75,000 clones, with about nine tenths as singletons. Trimming stripped 0 bases from V and 5 bases from J, with 7 bases between. Per germline, CDR1 LNHNV and CDR2 YYDKDF (reference sequence). The CDR3 is 14 amino acids. This rearrangement joins TRBV15 to TRBJ2-2; D is possibly TRBD2 (6 bases). The clonotype was recovered from a female donor with multiple sclerosis, enrolled in a pregnancy study. Here the sequenced sample was peripheral blood, taken before pregnancy. DNA of the CDR3: TGTGCCACCAGCAGAGATGGAGGGACCGGGGAGCTGTTTTTT. It translates to CATSRDGGTGELFF.